These 8 T cell receptor beta chains were sequenced from one sample in a study of blood T cells in healthy people across ages. A second PCR of roughly 7 to 11 cycles used a sample-barcoded 5' primer and a J-beta primer mix. TCRdb reanalysed the 5' RACE reads using MiXCR and keeps one entry per CDR3 protein. The sample includes around 1.5 million distinct CDR3 sequences, about 32% of them seen just once. Sequences were obtained from blood. Receptor source: a woman aged 30 to 39 in good health.

The V gene is TRBV7-2, the J gene TRBJ2-1, with 12 bases fitting TRBD2. Trimming removed 1 base from V and 7 bases from J; junction bases left unmatched: 11. This CDR3 is built from 18 residues. Germline assignment: CDR1 SGHTA and CDR2 FQGNSA. CDR3 amino acids: CASSLGTGLAGRINEQFF. The CDR3 DNA sequence: TGTGCCAGCAGCTTAGGGACTGGACTAGCGGGGAGAATAAATGAGCAGTTCTTC.

The chain combines TRBV4-2 with TRBJ1-1, with D unclear. Germline V gene data show CDR1 as LGHNA and CDR2 as YNFKEQ. The CDR3 is 18 residues long. Trimming took off 0 bases at V and 0 bases at J, with 17 bases between the two ends. This CDR3 reads CASSQERAEGAVNTEAFF. CDR3 coding DNA: TGTGCCAGCAGCCAAGAAAGGGCAGAGGGCGCGGTGAACACTGAAGCTTTCTTT.

With regard to this clonotype: Relative to the germline gene, one junction end is altered; a read error may explain this. The rearrangement joins TRBV14 to TRBJ2-3; D uncertain. There are 12 residues in the CDR3. Per the germline V gene, CDR1 is SGHDN and CDR2 is FVKESK. The CDR3 region has the DNA TGTGTCAGCAGCCAGCCCACAGATACGCAGTATTTT. Translating it yields CVSSQPTDTQYF.

This clonotype was counted between two and nine times. The chain carries TRBV9 and TRBJ2-7, with 7 nucleotides matching TRBD2. The CDR3 loop spans 16 amino acids. Germline CDR1 is SGDLS and CDR2 is YYNGEE. The V gene end was trimmed by 0 bases and the J gene end by 0 bases; junction bases not matched to a gene: 6. CDR3 loop: CASSVAGEGASYEQYF. CDR3 bases: TGTGCCAGCAGCGTAGCGGGGGAGGGAGCCTCCTACGAGCAGTACTTC.

The rearrangement links TRBV9 to TRBJ2-6, with TRBD1 as a possible D gene (6 bases). This CDR3 has 18 residues. Germline V gene data show CDR1 as SGDLS and CDR2 as YYNGEE. Trimming took 3 bases from V and 0 from J, leaving 16 bases between them. CDR3 DNA sequence: TGTGCCAGCAGCGATAACCCGGGACACCTCTCTGGGGCCAACGTCCTGACTTTC. It is translated as CASSDNPGHLSGANVLTF.

The chain employs TRBV7-7 and TRBJ2-1; 11 bases match TRBD2. V lost 6 bases and J lost 8; bases outside the gene matches: 6. The germline CDR1 and CDR2 sequences are SSHAT and FNYEAQ (reference sequence). This CDR3 region has 14 residues. The CDR3 protein is CASSIAGGEYEQFF. In DNA, the CDR3 is TGTGCCAGCAGTATAGCGGGGGGGGAATATGAGCAGTTCTTC.

The V gene is TRBV18, the J gene TRBJ2-5, with 10 bases identical to TRBD2. The CDR3 sequence is 15 residues long. Trimming at V came to 5 bases and at J to 6 bases, leaving 9 bases not matched to a gene. Germline lookup yields CDR1 KGHSH and CDR2 LQKENI. The CDR3 sequence: CASSTSGGAFKTQYF. CDR3 in DNA: TGTGCCAGCTCAACCAGCGGGGGGGCTTTTAAGACCCAGTACTTC. The complete variable domain, with remaining parts taken from reference TRBV18 and TRBJ2-5, reads NAGVMQNPRHLVRRRGQEARLRCSPMKGHSHVYWYRQLPEEGLKFMVYLQKENIIDESGMPKERFSAEFPKEGPSILRIQQVVRGDSAAYFCASSTSGGAFKTQYFGPGTRLLVL.

This clonotype has only a few counts. The V call is TRBV28, the J call TRBJ2-3; no clear D. The V gene's germline CDR1 is MDHEN and CDR2 SYDVKM. Trimming pared 6 bases from V and 2 bases from J, leaving 9 bases between. The CDR3 is made up of 13 amino acids. The DNA of the CDR3 is TGTGCCAGCAGGGCTGGGCCCACAGATACGCAGTATTTT. This encodes CASRAGPTDTQYF.